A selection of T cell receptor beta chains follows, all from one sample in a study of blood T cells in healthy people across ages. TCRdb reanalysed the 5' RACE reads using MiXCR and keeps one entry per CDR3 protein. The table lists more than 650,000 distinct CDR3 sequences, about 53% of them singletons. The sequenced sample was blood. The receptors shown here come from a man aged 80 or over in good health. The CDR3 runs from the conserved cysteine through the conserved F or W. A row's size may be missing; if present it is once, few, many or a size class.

CDR3 protein: CASSERGQGRGNTEAFF
clone size: .
V gene: TRBV6-1

CDR3 protein: CASSLQKPGANVLTF
clone size: .
V gene: TRBV5-1

CDR3 protein: CSVEEGGEAFF
clone size: .
V gene: TRBV29-1

CDR3 protein: CASIPGPYAEAFF
clone size: .
V gene: TRBV28

CDR3 protein: CASSFGRGTGGFEPQHF
clone size: .
V gene: TRBV5-1

CDR3 protein: CSAVGDGANYGYTF
clone size: few
V gene: TRBV29-1

CDR3 protein: CASSQDPHEQYF
clone size: .
V gene: TRBV3-1

CDR3 protein: CASSQEVGSGSKNIQYF
clone size: .
V gene: TRBV14

CDR3 protein: CSARDRPGRGYTF
clone size: few
V gene: TRBV20-1

CDR3 protein: CASSSTMGADTQYF
clone size: .
V gene: TRBV12-3/TRBV12-4

CDR3 protein: CASSGLGGRAKNIQYF
clone size: .
V gene: TRBV11-2

CDR3 protein: CASSEIRQAIYF
clone size: .
V gene: TRBV6-1

CDR3 protein: CASSLVGPDSSGANVLTF
clone size: .
V gene: TRBV5-1

CDR3 protein: CSVEDQDRLGNEQFF
clone size: few
V gene: TRBV29-1

CDR3 protein: CASSAGQGYEKLFF
clone size: .
V gene: TRBV7-2

CDR3 protein: CASSFGTLTDTQYF
clone size: .
V gene: TRBV27

CDR3 protein: CASSRSGTSNTGELFF
clone size: few
V gene: TRBV4-1

CDR3 protein: CASSPTDSPNEKLFF
clone size: .
V gene: TRBV5-1

CDR3 protein: CASSALRGGIAKSIQYF
clone size: .
V gene: TRBV5-6

CDR3 protein: CASSVDPSGRAYNEQFF
clone size: few
V gene: TRBV9

CDR3 protein: CASNLGLGISEQFF
clone size: few
V gene: TRBV6-2/TRBV6-3

CDR3 protein: CASSLGAGGASDQPQHF
clone size: .
V gene: TRBV5-1

CDR3 protein: CSASRGAIFHNEQFF
clone size: .
V gene: TRBV20-1

CDR3 protein: CSASSGGRYAYF
clone size: .
V gene: TRBV20-1

CDR3 protein: CASTVGLAGVNEQFF
clone size: .
V gene: TRBV5-1

CDR3 protein: CASSFRGRAYEQYF
clone size: .
V gene: TRBV12-3/TRBV12-4

CDR3 protein: CASSFRRENNEQYF
clone size: .
V gene: TRBV12-3/TRBV12-4

CDR3 protein: CASSPGDHRYAYF
clone size: few
V gene: TRBV3-1

CDR3 protein: CASSPNRGRSPRAEAFF
clone size: .
V gene: TRBV11-2

CDR3 protein: CASSLVPGPNYEQYF
clone size: .
V gene: TRBV5-1

CDR3 protein: CATTGGGYEQYF
clone size: .
V gene: TRBV10-3

CDR3 protein: CASSSNAAYNEQYF
clone size: .
V gene: TRBV7-2

CDR3 protein: CASSLALAGEGYAYF
clone size: .
V gene: TRBV5-1

CDR3 protein: CASSIGTANSPLHF
clone size: .
V gene: TRBV12-3/TRBV12-4

CDR3 protein: CSARVGGSYNEQFF
clone size: .
V gene: TRBV20-1

CDR3 protein: CASSSGLAESIGELFF
clone size: few
V gene: TRBV7-3

CDR3 protein: CASSQGLGLDTQYF
clone size: few
V gene: TRBV5-6